Following are 24 T cell receptor beta chains from one sample sequenced in a study of T cell responses to AZD1222 COVID-19 vaccine. The protocol was immunoSEQ multiplex PCR, while the TCRdb copy is restricted to in-frame clones and leaves out a portion. The table records around 160,000 clones, about nine tenths of them present only once. Sequencing was performed on peripheral blood, taken on day 0 of AZD1222 vaccination. These receptors all come from an adult in good health.

V gene TRBV28 combines with J gene TRBJ1-1; tentatively, D is TRBD1 (6 bases). CDR3 size: 13 residues. The V end lost 9 bases, the J end lost 0 bases, and 11 bases lay between the germline ends. Germline V gene data show CDR1 as MDHEN and CDR2 as SYDVKM. This CDR3 is CARRQALNTEAFF. Here the CDR3 DNA reads TGTGCCAGACGACAGGCGCTGAACACTGAAGCTTTCTTT.

The V call is TRBV6-2 or TRBV6-3, the J call TRBJ1-1; D perhaps matches TRBD1 (5 bases). V lost 6 bases, J lost 0 bases, and 14 bases lay in between. Germline CDR1 MNHEY, CDR2 SVGEGT. The CDR3 sequence is 15 residues long. The CDR3 spells CASSRDVPMNTEAFF. The CDR3 DNA reads TGTGCCAGCAGCCGGGACGTTCCAATGAACACTGAAGCTTTCTTT.

The J gene is TRBJ2-6, the V gene TRBV4-3, with 11 bases that match TRBD1. This CDR3 has 17 residues. Unmatched junction bases numbered 4, after V lost 4 bases and J lost 2 bases. Germline CDR1 LGHNA, CDR2 YSLEER. The CDR3 loop reads CASSLGTGGTGANVLTF. DNA for the CDR3: TGCGCCAGCAGCCTAGGGACAGGGGGTACTGGGGCCAACGTCCTGACTTTC.

The V and J genes are TRBV7-8 and TRBJ2-7; D is unresolved. Germline V gene lookup returns CDR1 SGHVS and CDR2 FQNEAQ. Trimming cost V 1 base and J 5 bases, with 6 bases left between them. The CDR3 spans 12 residues. The CDR3 bases are TGTGCCAGCAGCTTAGAATCAAACGAGCAGTACTTC. This sequence encodes CASSLESNEQYF.

The rearrangement joins TRBV28 to TRBJ1-5; D not resolved. CDR1 is MDHEN, CDR2 SYDVKM, per germline. This CDR3 has 11 residues. V was clipped by 4 bases and J by 4 bases, with 2 bases between them. The CDR3 protein is CASSWNQPQHF. The DNA for the CDR3 is TGTGCCAGCAGTTGGAATCAGCCCCAGCATTTT.

The gene calls are TRBV28 and TRBJ1-6, with no clear D. Germline CDR1 MDHEN, CDR2 SYDVKM. This CDR3 spans 11 amino acids. V lost 6 bases to trimming and J lost 7 bases, with 4 bases between them. The CDR3: CASSLNSPLHF. The CDR3 DNA sequence: TGTGCCAGCAGCCTCAATTCACCCCTCCACTTT. Filled out from reference TRBV28 and TRBJ1-6, the complete variable domain reads DVKVTQSSRYLVKRTGEKVFLECVQDMDHENMFWYRQDPGLGLRLIYFSYDVKMKEKGDIPEGYSVSREKKERFSLILESASTNQTSMYLCASSLNSPLHFGNGTRLTVT.

The V and J genes are TRBV4-1 and TRBJ2-1; 12 nucleotides align to TRBD1. Germline CDR1 reads MGHRA; CDR2 reads YSYEKL. With V trimmed by 1 base and J by 13 bases, 14 bases remained unmatched. This CDR3 has 17 residues. The CDR3 is CASSQVLRGQGARDQFF. CDR3 sequence (DNA): TGCGCCAGCAGCCAAGTCCTCAGGGGACAGGGGGCGCGGGATCAGTTCTTC.

The chain recombines TRBV4-3 with TRBJ1-2; TRBD1 might be the D (5 bases). The ends were cut back, 4 bases at V and 5 bases at J, with 17 bases in the middle. CDR1 LGHNA and CDR2 YSLEER come from the germline V gene. The CDR3 length is 15 residues. The CDR3 reads CASSLRDGGLYGYTF. The CDR3 DNA is TGCGCCAGCAGCCTAAGAGACGGGGGACTATATGGCTACACCTTC.

The chain joins TRBV7-8 to TRBJ1-2; no definite D call. Germline V gene sequence: CDR1 SGHVS, CDR2 FQNEAQ. V was cut by 5 bases and J by 7 bases, with 20 bases left in between. This CDR3 comprises 15 residues. The chain's CDR3 is CASSPAGTFTSGYTF. In DNA form, the CDR3 reads TGTGCCAGCAGCCCCGCCGGCACCTTCACAAGTGGCTACACCTTC.

The rearrangement joins TRBV30 to TRBJ1-2, with D possibly TRBD1 on 6 matching bases. This CDR3 has 11 amino acids. The V end was cut by 5 bases, the J end by 13 bases, with 17 bases between. CDR1 and CDR2 from the germline V gene are GTSNPN and SVGIG (reference sequence). In DNA, the CDR3 is TGTGCCTGGGCCCGCCAGGGGAGTGGCACCTTC. This translates into CAWARQGSGTF.

In its sample, this clone was seen once. This rearrangement joins TRBV5-8 to TRBJ2-1; D tentatively reads TRBD1 or TRBD2 (7 bases each). The CDR3 has 16 residues. Germline lookup yields CDR1 SGHTS and CDR2 YDEGEE. V lost 6 bases, J lost 2 bases, and 18 bases lay in between. The CDR3 sequence: CASTPGRGQTYNEQFF. The CDR3 DNA sequence: TGTGCCAGCACCCCTGGGAGGGGACAGACCTACAATGAGCAGTTCTTC.

In its sample, this clone was seen once. The genes are TRBV28 and TRBJ1-5, with 10 bases aligning to TRBD1. Trimming cost V 8 bases and J 2 bases; bases outside gene matches: 12. Germline values: CDR1 MDHEN, CDR2 SYDVKM. CDR3 length: 17 residues. The DNA of the CDR3 is TGTGCCAGCCTAGACAGGGGGCGCGGCAATGGCAATCAGCCCCAGCATTTT. This codes for CASLDRGRGNGNQPQHF. The whole variable domain, remainder taken from reference TRBV28 and TRBJ1-5, is DVKVTQSSRYLVKRTGEKVFLECVQDMDHENMFWYRQDPGLGLRLIYFSYDVKMKEKGDIPEGYSVSREKKERFSLILESASTNQTSMYLCASLDRGRGNGNQPQHFGDGTRLSIL.

CDR3 sequence (DNA): TGTGCCAGCAGCCCCGCCGCCGGGAGGAGCTCCTACGAGCAGTACTTC. Translated, it gives CASSPAAGRSSYEQYF. The chain recombines TRBV7-2 with TRBJ2-7; 7 positions match TRBD2. Germline trimming cut 5 bases from V and 0 bases from J; bases unmatched to any gene: 10. Germline V gene sequence: CDR1 SGHTA, CDR2 FQGNSA. The CDR3 runs to 16 residues.

CDR3 nucleotide sequence: TGCGCCAGCAGCGTTGACAGGGGTCAACCGGGGAACACTGAAGCTTTCTTT. It codes for CASSVDRGQPGNTEAFF. This sequence joins TRBV5-1 and TRBJ1-1; 8 bases align to TRBD1. The V gene's germline CDR1 is SGHRS and CDR2 YFSETQ. With 4 bases clipped from V and 1 base from J, the junction kept 12 bases outside the gene matches. The CDR3 covers 17 residues.

The chain carries TRBV30 and TRBJ1-1, with D unclear. The CDR3 loop spans 14 amino acids. The germline CDR1 and CDR2 sequences are GTSNPN and SVGIG (reference sequence). V lost 6 bases and J lost 1, with 15 bases in between. Written as DNA, the CDR3 is TGTGCCTGCCTTCCTCCGCCAGGGAACACTGAAGCTTTCTTT. This translates into CACLPPPGNTEAFF.

V and J are TRBV10-3 and TRBJ1-5, with D perhaps TRBD1 (5 bases). The CDR3 sequence is 18 residues long. The germline V and J ends were trimmed by 1 base and 0 bases, with 16 bases remaining between them. Germline lookup yields CDR1 ENHRY and CDR2 SYGVKD. The CDR3 spells CAISEWGATQNSNQPQHF. The CDR3 DNA follows: TGTGCCATCAGTGAGTGGGGCGCGACACAAAATAGCAATCAGCCCCAGCATTTT.

This chain joins TRBV28 and TRBJ2-7; D gene uncertain. CDR1 is MDHEN and CDR2 is SYDVKM in the germline V gene. Between the trimmed V and J ends, which lost 4 bases and 2 bases, there was a span of 12 bases. The CDR3 extends over 14 amino acids. CDR3 DNA: TGTGCCAGCAGTTGGGATAATGGGCCCTACGAGCAGTACTTC. Protein sequence: CASSWDNGPYEQYF. The complete variable domain, with remaining parts taken from reference TRBV28 and TRBJ2-7, reads DVKVTQSSRYLVKRTGEKVFLECVQDMDHENMFWYRQDPGLGLRLIYFSYDVKMKEKGDIPEGYSVSREKKERFSLILESASTNQTSMYLCASSWDNGPYEQYFGPGTRLTVT.

The J gene is TRBJ2-1, the V gene TRBV5-1, with 8 bases lining up with TRBD1. Germline V gene sequence: CDR1 SGHRS, CDR2 YFSETQ. V lost 3 bases, J lost 1 base, and 6 bases stayed unmatched. This CDR3 comprises 16 residues. CDR3 nucleotide sequence: TGCGCCAGCAGCTCAACAGGGGGTTCTTCCTACAATGAGCAGTTCTTC. It encodes CASSSTGGSSYNEQFF. Combining the CDR3 with reference TRBV5-1 and TRBJ2-1 gives the whole variable domain KAGVTQTPRYLIKTRGQQVTLSCSPISGHRSVSWYQQTPGQGLQFLFEYFSETQRNKGNFPGRFSGRQFSNSRSEMNVSTLELGDSALYLCASSSTGGSSYNEQFFGPGTRLTVL.

CDR3 loop: CASSRGAQLILDYGYTF. CDR3 DNA: TGTGCCAGCAGCCGAGGGGCCCAACTGATACTAGACTATGGCTACACCTTC. The chain has TRBV7-8 and TRBJ1-2, with D perhaps matching TRBD1 (5 bases). This CDR3 has 17 residues. V was clipped by 5 bases and J by 3 bases, with 22 bases between them. Germline-derived CDR1 and CDR2 are SGHVS and FQNEAQ.

The rearrangement links TRBV11-3 to TRBJ2-3, with TRBD2 matching 7 bases. CDR3 size: 15 residues. Germline V gene sequence: CDR1 SGHNT, CDR2 YENEEA. The J segment lost 4 bases and the V segment lost 5 bases, leaving 9 bases of the junction unmatched. The CDR3 DNA is TGTGCCAGCAGCCTCCAAGCGGGGCGCGCAGATACGCAGTATTTT. This sequence encodes CASSLQAGRADTQYF.

The rearrangement links TRBV5-1 to TRBJ2-3, with a weak D call TRBD1 (7 bases). V lost 0 bases to trimming and J lost 3 bases, with 11 bases between them. The CDR3 is made up of 15 amino acids. Germline-derived CDR1 and CDR2 are SGHRS and YFSETQ. The CDR3, as DNA: TGCGCCAGCAGCTTGGACAGGGGAGGAACAGATACGCAGTATTTT. Translating it yields CASSLDRGGTDTQYF.

This clone is a singleton in its sample. The V call is TRBV10-2, the J call TRBJ1-1; a weak D match, TRBD1 (5 bases). CDR3 length: 14 amino acids. The germline V gene encodes CDR1 WSHSY and CDR2 SAAADI. Trimming removed 2 bases from V and 4 bases from J, with 11 bases in between. The CDR3 reads CASSEPQGSTEAFF. Here the CDR3 DNA reads TGCGCCAGCAGTGAGCCCCAGGGAAGCACTGAAGCTTTCTTT.

This clone was counted between two and nine times. This chain connects TRBV28 to TRBJ1-2; D is possibly TRBD1 (5 bases). Trimming left V 7 bases short and J 4 bases short, with 16 bases between. CDR1 is MDHEN, CDR2 SYDVKM, per germline. There are 14 residues in the CDR3. The CDR3 region is CASTHRGSGYGYTF. CDR3 nucleotide sequence: TGTGCCAGCACCCACCGGGGGTCCGGCTATGGCTACACCTTC.

V is TRBV11-2 and J is TRBJ1-5; TRBD1 matches at 10 bases. V trimming: 1 base; J trimming: 4 bases; junction bases outside the gene matches: 1. This CDR3 has 15 residues. Looked up from germline, CDR1 is SGHAT and CDR2 is FQNNGV. CDR3 residues: CASSLGTGGNQPQHF. CDR3 sequence (DNA): TGTGCCAGCAGCTTAGGGACAGGGGGAAATCAGCCCCAGCATTTT.